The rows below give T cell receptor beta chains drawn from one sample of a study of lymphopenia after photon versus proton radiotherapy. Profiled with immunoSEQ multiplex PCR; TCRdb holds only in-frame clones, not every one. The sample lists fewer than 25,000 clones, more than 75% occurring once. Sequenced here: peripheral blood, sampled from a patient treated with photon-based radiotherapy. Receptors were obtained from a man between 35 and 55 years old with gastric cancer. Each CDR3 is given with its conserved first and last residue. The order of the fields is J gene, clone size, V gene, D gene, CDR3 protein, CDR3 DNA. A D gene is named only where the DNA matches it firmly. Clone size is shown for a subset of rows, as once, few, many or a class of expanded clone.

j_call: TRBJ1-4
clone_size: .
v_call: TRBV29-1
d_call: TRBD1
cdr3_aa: CSVPAGQGKKLFF
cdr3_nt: TGCAGCGTTCCCGCGGGACAGGGGAAAAAACTGTTTTTT

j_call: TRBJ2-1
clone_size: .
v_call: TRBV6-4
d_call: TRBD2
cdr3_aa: CASSVLAGVNNEQFF
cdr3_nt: TGTGCCAGCAGCGTGCTAGCGGGGGTGAACAATGAGCAGTTCTTC

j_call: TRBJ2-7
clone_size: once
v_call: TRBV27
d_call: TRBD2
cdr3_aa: CASSLSGGGPYEQYF
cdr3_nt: TGTGCCAGCAGTTTATCCGGCGGGGGGCCCTACGAGCAGTACTTC

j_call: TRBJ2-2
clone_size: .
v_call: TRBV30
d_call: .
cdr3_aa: CAWSDNTGELFF
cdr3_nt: TGTGCCTGGAGTGATAACACCGGGGAGCTGTTTTTT

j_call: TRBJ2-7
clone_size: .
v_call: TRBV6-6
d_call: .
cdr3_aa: CASSYLTEQYF
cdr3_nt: TGTGCCAGCAGTTACCTGACAGAGCAGTACTTC

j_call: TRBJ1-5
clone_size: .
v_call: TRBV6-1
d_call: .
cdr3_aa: CASAGPNQPQHF
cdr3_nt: TGTGCCAGCGCAGGGCCCAATCAGCCCCAGCATTTT

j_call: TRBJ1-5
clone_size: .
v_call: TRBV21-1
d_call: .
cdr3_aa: CASSKARVGGTVRINQPQHF
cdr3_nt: TGTGCCAGCAGCAAAGCGCGGGTGGGGGGGACAGTGAGAATCAATCAGCCCCAGCATTTT

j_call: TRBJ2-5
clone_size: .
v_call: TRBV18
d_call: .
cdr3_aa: CASSPDRQETQYF
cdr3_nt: TGTGCCAGCTCGCCTGATCGGCAAGAGACCCAGTACTTC

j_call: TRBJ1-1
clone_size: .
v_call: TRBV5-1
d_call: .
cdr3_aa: CASSSAGTANTEAFF
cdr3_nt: TGCGCCAGCAGCTCCGCGGGGACCGCGAACACTGAAGCTTTCTTT

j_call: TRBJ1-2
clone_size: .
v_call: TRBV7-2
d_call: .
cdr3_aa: CASSFVGGFDYGYTF
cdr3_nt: TGTGCCAGCAGCTTCGTAGGTGGATTCGATTATGGCTACACCTTC

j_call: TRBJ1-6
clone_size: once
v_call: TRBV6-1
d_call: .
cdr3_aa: CASWRGKDNSPLHF
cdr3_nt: TGTGCCAGCTGGAGGGGGAAGGATAATTCACCCCTCCACTTT

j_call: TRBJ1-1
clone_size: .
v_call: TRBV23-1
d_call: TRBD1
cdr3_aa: CASSPSCRGISTEAFF
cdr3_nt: TGCGCCAGCAGTCCTTCCTGCAGGGGGATTAGCACTGAAGCTTTCTTT

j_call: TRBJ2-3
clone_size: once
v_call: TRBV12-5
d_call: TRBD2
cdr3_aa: CASGLVGEGTSTDTQYF
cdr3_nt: TGTGCTAGTGGTTTGGTAGGGGAGGGGACTAGCACAGATACGCAGTATTTT

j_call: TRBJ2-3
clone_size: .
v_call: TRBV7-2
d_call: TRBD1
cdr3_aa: CASSGQEADTQYF
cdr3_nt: TGTGCCAGCAGCGGACAGGAGGCAGATACGCAGTATTTT

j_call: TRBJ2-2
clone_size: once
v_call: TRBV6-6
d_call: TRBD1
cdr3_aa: CASRSRQGDTGELFF
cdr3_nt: TGTGCCAGCAGAAGCCGTCAGGGGGACACCGGGGAGCTGTTTTTT

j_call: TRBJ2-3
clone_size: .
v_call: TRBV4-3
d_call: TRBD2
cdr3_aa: CASSRAGLGTDTQYF
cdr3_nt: TGCGCCAGCAGCCGAGCGGGGTTGGGCACAGATACGCAGTATTTT

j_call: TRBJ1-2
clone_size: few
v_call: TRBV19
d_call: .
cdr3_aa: CASSENGYTF
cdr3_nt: TGTGCCAGTAGTGAGAATGGCTACACCTTC

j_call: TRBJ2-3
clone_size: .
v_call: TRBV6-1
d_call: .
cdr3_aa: CASRRGTDTQYF
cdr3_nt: TGTGCCAGCAGGAGGGGGACAGATACGCAGTATTTT

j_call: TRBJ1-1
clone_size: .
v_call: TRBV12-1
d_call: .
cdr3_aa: CASSFAPDRTCTEAFF
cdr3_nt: TGTGCCAGCAGCTTTGCCCCGGACAGGACCTGCACTGAAGCTTTCTTT

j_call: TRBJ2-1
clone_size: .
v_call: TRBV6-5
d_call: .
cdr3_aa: CASTDSRWISFF
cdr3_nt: TGTGCCAGCACCGACTCGAGATGGATTTCGTTCTTC

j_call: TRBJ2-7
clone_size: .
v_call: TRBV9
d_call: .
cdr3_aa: CASSPRGNEQYF
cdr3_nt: TGTGCCAGCAGCCCTAGAGGGAACGAGCAGTACTTC

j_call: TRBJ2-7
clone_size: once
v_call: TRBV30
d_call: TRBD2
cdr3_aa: CAWRGLAGVHEQYF
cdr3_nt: TGTGCCTGGAGGGGGTTAGCGGGGGTCCACGAGCAGTACTTC

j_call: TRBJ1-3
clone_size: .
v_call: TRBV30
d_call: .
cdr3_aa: CAWRDSGNTIYF
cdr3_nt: TGTGCCTGGCGGGACTCTGGAAACACCATATATTTT

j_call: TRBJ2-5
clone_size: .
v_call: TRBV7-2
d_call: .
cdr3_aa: CASSLGVRETQYF
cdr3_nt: TGTGCCAGCAGCTTAGGGGTGAGAGAGACCCAGTACTTC

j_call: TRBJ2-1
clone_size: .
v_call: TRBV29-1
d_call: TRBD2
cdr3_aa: CSVEILAGAYEQFF
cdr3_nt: TGCAGCGTTGAAATCCTAGCGGGTGCGTATGAGCAGTTCTTC

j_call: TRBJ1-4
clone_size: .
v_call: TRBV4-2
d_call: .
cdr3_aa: CASSQDRSNEKLFF
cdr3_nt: TGTGCCAGCAGCCAAGACAGGTCTAATGAAAAACTGTTTTTT

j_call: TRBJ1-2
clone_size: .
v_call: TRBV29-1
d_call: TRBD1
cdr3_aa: CSVEDGGQGNYGYTF
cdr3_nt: TGCAGCGTTGAAGATGGGGGACAGGGCAACTATGGCTACACCTTC

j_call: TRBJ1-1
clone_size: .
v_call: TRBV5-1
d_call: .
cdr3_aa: CASSLGLPSTEAFF
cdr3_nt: TGCGCCAGCAGCTTGGGGTTACCGAGCACTGAAGCTTTCTTT

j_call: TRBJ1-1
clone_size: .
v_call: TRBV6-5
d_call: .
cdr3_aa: CASSYLPGDAEAFF
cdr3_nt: TGTGCCAGCAGTTACCTCCCAGGGGATGCTGAAGCTTTCTTT

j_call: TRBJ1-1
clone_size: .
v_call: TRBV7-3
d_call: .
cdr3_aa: CASSLRQNTEAFF
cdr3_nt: TGTGCCAGCAGCTTAAGGCAGAACACTGAAGCTTTCTTT

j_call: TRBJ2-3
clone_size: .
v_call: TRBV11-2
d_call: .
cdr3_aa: CASSLTRITDTQYF
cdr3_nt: TGTGCCAGCAGCCTAACGAGAATCACAGATACGCAGTATTTT

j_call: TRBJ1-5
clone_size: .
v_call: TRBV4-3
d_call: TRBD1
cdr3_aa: CASSQETGVQPQHF
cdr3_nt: TGCGCCAGCAGCCAAGAAACAGGGGTTCAGCCCCAGCATTTT

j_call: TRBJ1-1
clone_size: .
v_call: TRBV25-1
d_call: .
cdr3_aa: CASSVQGASSEAFF
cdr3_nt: TGTGCCAGCAGCGTTCAAGGCGCATCTTCTGAAGCTTTCTTT

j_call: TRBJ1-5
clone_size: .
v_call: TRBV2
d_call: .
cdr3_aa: CASSESSAGNQPQHF
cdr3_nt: TGTGCCAGCAGTGAATCTTCGGCAGGCAATCAGCCCCAGCATTTT

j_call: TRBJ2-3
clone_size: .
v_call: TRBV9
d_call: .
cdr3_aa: CASSTSAGRTDTQYF
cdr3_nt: TGTGCCAGCAGCACCTCGGCGGGGCGCACAGATACGCAGTATTTT

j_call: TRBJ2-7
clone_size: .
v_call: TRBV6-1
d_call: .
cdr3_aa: CASSEASGGPLYEQYF
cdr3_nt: TGTGCCAGCAGTGAAGCATCCGGGGGCCCGCTCTACGAGCAGTACTTC

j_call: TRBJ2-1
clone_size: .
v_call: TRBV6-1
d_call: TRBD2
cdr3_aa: CASSALSGLAGAEQFF
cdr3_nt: TGTGCCAGCAGTGCCCTTAGTGGCCTAGCGGGGGCTGAGCAGTTCTTC

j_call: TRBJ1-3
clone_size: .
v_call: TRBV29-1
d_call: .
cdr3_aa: CSVELGPGNTIYF
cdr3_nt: TGCAGCGTTGAGCTGGGGCCTGGAAACACCATATATTTT

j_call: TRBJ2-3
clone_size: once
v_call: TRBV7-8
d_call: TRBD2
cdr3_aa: CASSSRTRNDTDTQYF
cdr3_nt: TGTGCCAGCAGCTCCAGGACTAGAAATGACACAGATACGCAGTATTTT

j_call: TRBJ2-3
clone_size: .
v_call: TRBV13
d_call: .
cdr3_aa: CASSKDGRNTDTQYF
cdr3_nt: TGTGCCAGCAGCAAGGACGGACGGAACACAGATACGCAGTATTTT

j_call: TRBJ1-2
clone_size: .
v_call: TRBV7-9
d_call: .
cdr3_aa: CASSQTTGVYGYTF
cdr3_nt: TGTGCCAGCAGCCAGACCACAGGCGTATATGGCTACACCTTC

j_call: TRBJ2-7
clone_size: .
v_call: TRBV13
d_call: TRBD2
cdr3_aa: CASSLGTSGGAGYEQYF
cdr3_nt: TGTGCCAGCAGCTTAGGGACTAGCGGGGGGGCAGGGTACGAGCAGTACTTC

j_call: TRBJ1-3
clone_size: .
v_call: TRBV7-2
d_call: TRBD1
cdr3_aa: CASSLALDRPSGNTIYF
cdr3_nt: TGTGCCAGCAGCTTAGCCTTGGACAGGCCCTCTGGAAACACCATATATTTT

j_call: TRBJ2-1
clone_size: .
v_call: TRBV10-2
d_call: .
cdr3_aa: CASSDQGKSEQFF
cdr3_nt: TGCGCCAGCAGTGACCAGGGAAAGAGTGAGCAGTTCTTC

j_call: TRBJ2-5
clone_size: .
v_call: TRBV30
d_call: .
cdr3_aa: CAWSVGELETQYF
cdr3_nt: TGTGCCTGGAGTGTCGGGGAGCTGGAGACCCAGTACTTC